This TCR beta chain was obtained from a study of cytomegalovirus exposure and HLA in healthy donors. Regarding the study as a whole: Rarity held for most TCR sequences, but there were some public TCRs that occurred in many donors. Subsequent analysis of the 120 or so validation repertoires found a tendency for first-cohort TCR clusters to co-occur. CMV antigen specificity of a few CMV-associated chains was confirmed in vitro.

Sequencing was performed with immunoSEQ multiplex PCR; in TCRdb, only in-frame clones are kept and a portion is missing. The table shows fewer than 100,000 clones, with around 90% occurring only once. CDR1 is MGHRA, CDR2 YSYEKL, per germline. This CDR3 has 13 residues. V was clipped by 0 bases and J by 12 bases, with 12 bases between them. As for this clone: Its matching antigen is unknown.

The chain combines TRBV4-1 with TRBJ2-1; no clear D. Sequenced: PBMCs. This sequence originates from a man aged 25 to 40 in good health and CMV-seronegative. Here the CDR3 DNA reads TGCGCCAGCAGCCAAGATGGGCCGGCACGGCAGTTCTTC. Translated, it gives CASSQDGPARQFF.